This TCR beta chain was profiled in a study of human T cells and chemical hapten exposure. TCRdb reprocessed the RACE reads with MiXCR, giving one entry per CDR3 protein. The data hold around 360,000 distinct CDR3 sequences, with around 6% observed a single time. This clonotype occurred many times. The time point denotes: patch test 2, 6 weeks after DPC sensitization. Treatment here: therapeutic diphenylcyclopropenone sensitization with weekly scalp DPC. This CDR3 is built from 14 residues. Germline values: CDR1 MNHEY, CDR2 SVGEGT. V lost 8 bases and J lost 1, with 12 bases in between. This specimen was whole blood, taken in connection with sensitization to the hapten diphenylcyclopropenone (DPC). V and J are TRBV6-2 or TRBV6-3 and TRBJ1-5; unclear D gene. This sequence originates from a woman between 18 and 29 years old with alopecia areata. Some clones in this sample may be carry-over from other donors' samples. The DNA of the CDR3 is TGTGCCAGCTCTAGGGAGCCCAGCAATCAGCCCCAGCATTTT. Translation gives CASSREPSNQPQHF.